This entry concerns a single T cell receptor (beta chain). Its antigen is not identified. CDR3 length equals 16 residues. With 2 bases clipped from V and 9 bases from J, the junction kept 9 bases outside the gene matches. CDR1 and CDR2 (germline): MNHNY, SVGAGI (reference sequence). The sample comes from a study of long-term antiretroviral therapy in people with HIV. Study-level information: The earliest specimens came about a decade ahead of the 2015 immediate-ART recommendation.

Treatment locations for all participants with HIV were in the United States. Ahead of DNA extraction, samples held 1-10 million cryopreserved PBMC each. Whole-study findings and limits: Dominance of pre-ART expanded clones persisted, fluctuating and often declining after ART.

Researchers ran immunoSEQ v3.0 at survey level. Clones were read by immunoSEQ multiplex PCR, and TCRdb kept only the in-frame ones, dropping some. The top ten hold 4.5% to 6% of the sample, which has approximately 24,000 clones, about 80% seen once. This clonotype was obtained from a man between 25 and 39 years old with HIV. The chain combines TRBV6-6 with TRBJ2-3; 12 nucleotides line up with TRBD2. The source material was unsorted PBMCs, sampled 4.4 years after starting antiretroviral therapy. CDR3 sequence (DNA): TGTGCCAGCAGTTACGGGCTAGCGGGGGGGCTTGGCACGCAGTATTTT. It translates to CASSYGLAGGLGTQYF.